The 30 T cell receptor beta chains listed next were all sequenced from one sample in a study of T cell responses to AZD1222 COVID-19 vaccine. Here immunoSEQ multiplex PCR was the method, and the copy in TCRdb shows in-frame clones only, minus some. In the table there are 130,000 to 150,000 clones, more than 90% of which are singletons. Material: peripheral blood, obtained on day 0 of AZD1222 vaccination. The receptor set was obtained from an adult in good health.

This chain uses TRBV7-9 with TRBJ1-1, with D possibly TRBD1 on 5 matching bases. From germline, CDR1 is SEHNR and CDR2 FQNEAQ (reference sequence). The ends were cut back, 6 bases at V and 4 bases at J, with 24 bases in the middle. This CDR3 spans 17 amino acids. The CDR3, as DNA: TGTGCCAGCAGTCACCCTCGGCAGGGAGCCTCTAGCACTGAAGCTTTCTTT. Translating it yields CASSHPRQGASSTEAFF.

The rearrangement links TRBV10-1 to TRBJ1-6; the D is unclear. Germline lookup yields CDR1 WNHNN and CDR2 SYGVQD (reference sequence). V shed 3 bases and J shed 8 bases, with 8 bases lying between them. CDR3 length: 13 residues. CDR3 residues: CASSDLRDSPLHF. The CDR3 DNA follows: TGCGCCAGCAGTGATCTAAGGGATTCACCCCTCCACTTT.

The chain has TRBV7-9 and TRBJ2-3; no clear D. Germline V gene lookup returns CDR1 SEHNR and CDR2 FQNEAQ (reference sequence). V was clipped by 5 bases and J by 6 bases, with 18 bases between them. The CDR3 length is 15 residues. CDR3 sequence reads: CASSPRTRQWDTQYF. CDR3 DNA: TGTGCCAGCAGCCCCCGCACGCGGCAATGGGATACGCAGTATTTT.

This rearrangement joins TRBV18 to TRBJ1-1, with D maybe TRBD1 (5 bases). Looked up from germline, CDR1 is KGHSH and CDR2 is LQKENI. Trimming pared 4 bases from V and 1 base from J, leaving 7 bases between. The CDR3 consists of 13 residues. CDR3 coding DNA: TGTGCCAGCTCACAAGACAGGAACACTGAAGCTTTCTTT. This codes for CASSQDRNTEAFF.

This chain connects TRBV4-1 to TRBJ2-1, with D tentatively TRBD2 (5 bases). The CDR3 runs 13 residues. CDR1 is MGHRA, CDR2 YSYEKL, per germline. V was clipped by 0 bases and J by 7 bases, with 7 bases between them. The CDR3 reads CASSQDQRNEQFF. CDR3 coding DNA: TGCGCCAGCAGCCAAGACCAGCGGAATGAGCAGTTCTTC.

This clone was detected only once. CDR3 nucleotides: TGCGCCAGCAGCGGGGGAGTGACAGTAACCGGGGAGCTGTTTTTT. Translated, it gives CASSGGVTVTGELFF. V and J are TRBV5-1 and TRBJ2-2; tentatively, D is TRBD1 or TRBD2 (5 bases each). Between the trimmed V and J ends, which lost 4 bases and 5 bases, there was a span of 15 bases. From germline, CDR1 is SGHRS and CDR2 YFSETQ. CDR3 length: 15 amino acids.

This rearrangement joins TRBV25-1 to TRBJ1-1; a possible D gene is TRBD1 (6 bases). Germline assignment: CDR1 MGHDK and CDR2 SYGVNS. The CDR3 has 15 amino acids. V was pared by 5 bases and J by 7 bases, with 20 bases between. The CDR3 here is CASSRTRRGAIEAFF. CDR3 in DNA: TGTGCCAGCAGTAGAACTAGGAGGGGGGCTATTGAAGCTTTCTTT.

The rearrangement joins TRBV5-1 to TRBJ2-5; 7 nucleotides line up with TRBD1. The CDR3 spans 16 residues. With 4 bases clipped from V and 2 bases from J, the junction kept 11 bases outside the gene matches. Germline V lookup: CDR1 SGHRS, CDR2 YFSETQ. The CDR3 nucleotides are TGCGCCAGCAGCAACACTGACAGGGTCGGTCAAGAGACCCAGTACTTC. Encoded protein: CASSNTDRVGQETQYF.

V gene TRBV9 combines with J gene TRBJ2-7; no clear D. V lost 0 bases and J 5 bases, leaving 15 bases between the germline ends. The CDR3 runs to 15 residues. Germline loops: CDR1 SGDLS, CDR2 YYNGEE. CDR3: CASSVGTTIPHEQYF. CDR3 coding DNA: TGTGCCAGCAGCGTAGGCACAACGATACCCCACGAGCAGTACTTC.

The rearrangement joins TRBV11-2 to TRBJ2-1; TRBD1 or TRBD2 may be the D gene (6 bases each). V was clipped by 5 bases and J by 7 bases, with 15 bases between them. Germline loops: CDR1 SGHAT, CDR2 FQNNGV. The CDR3 contains 14 residues. This CDR3 is CASSQLRGENEQFF. Here the CDR3 DNA reads TGTGCCAGCAGCCAGCTTAGGGGGGAGAATGAGCAGTTCTTC.

The J gene is TRBJ1-2, the V gene TRBV6-5, with TRBD1 as a possible D gene (6 bases). CDR3 size: 14 residues. Germline values: CDR1 MNHEY, CDR2 SVGAGI. The V gene lost 8 bases and the J gene lost 4 bases, with 17 bases spanning the gap. The CDR3 coding sequence is TGTGCCAGCGGTTTGAGGACAGTTGTCTATGGCTACACCTTC. Amino acids: CASGLRTVVYGYTF.

Here the CDR3 reads CASSSGGLVNTEAFF. CDR3 coding DNA: TGTGCCAGCAGCTCCGGGGGCCTTGTGAACACTGAAGCTTTCTTT. This rearrangement joins TRBV5-4 to TRBJ1-1; D may be TRBD1 (6 bases). The CDR3 has 15 amino acids. V was cut by 3 bases and J by 0 bases, with 12 bases left in between. Germline loops: CDR1 SGHNT, CDR2 YYREEE (reference sequence).

The gene calls are TRBV5-1 and TRBJ2-1; D might be TRBD2 (5 bases). Trimming removed 1 base at V and 6 bases at J, with 11 bases between. This CDR3 comprises 14 residues. Per germline, CDR1 SGHRS and CDR2 YFSETQ. The CDR3 DNA reads as TGCGCCAGCAGCTTGCCCTCCCGGGGCAATGAGCAGTTCTTC. Amino acid sequence: CASSLPSRGNEQFF.

The gene calls are TRBV9 and TRBJ2-5, with D perhaps TRBD1 (5 bases). The germline V and J ends were trimmed by 3 bases and 4 bases, with 10 bases remaining between them. Germline CDR1 SGDLS, CDR2 YYNGEE. The CDR3 consists of 13 residues. In DNA, the CDR3 is TGTGCCAGCAGCGAGCAGGGTACAGAGACCCAGTACTTC. Translation: CASSEQGTETQYF. Complete variable domain (other parts from reference TRBV9 and TRBJ2-5): DSGVTQTPKHLITATGQRVTLRCSPRSGDLSVYWYQQSLDQGLQFLIQYYNGEERAKGNILERFSAQQFPDLHSELNLSSLELGDSALYFCASSEQGTETQYFGPGTRLLVL.

The table lists this clone with a count of one. V gene TRBV11-2 combines with J gene TRBJ2-1, with TRBD2 matching 9 bases. The CDR3 runs 16 residues. CDR1 and CDR2 from the germline V gene are SGHAT and FQNNGV. V lost 1 base, J lost 4 bases, and 5 bases stayed unmatched. The CDR3 sequence is CASSLVRGGPYNEQFF. The CDR3 bases are TGTGCCAGCAGCTTAGTGCGGGGGGGCCCGTACAATGAGCAGTTCTTC.

This chain joins TRBV21-1 and TRBJ1-4; TRBD1, the table's D call, lacks a check against the DNA. TRBV21-1 is assigned pseudogene status. CDR3 length equals 13 residues. CDR3 amino acids: CASPDRLNEKLFF. DNA of the CDR3: TGTGCCAGCCCGGACAGGCTAAATGAAAAACTGTTTTTT.

This clone was seen once. V and J are TRBV5-1 and TRBJ1-3, with D uncertain. Germline V lookup: CDR1 SGHRS, CDR2 YFSETQ. This CDR3 is 16 amino acids long. With 0 bases removed from V and 0 bases from J, the gap between germline ends came to 10 bases. This CDR3 reads CASSLEGSRSGNTIYF. CDR3 coding DNA: TGCGCCAGCAGCTTGGAGGGCAGCCGCTCTGGAAACACCATATATTTT.

The chain employs TRBV4-1 and TRBJ2-1; D unresolved. The V end lost 2 bases, the J end lost 9 bases, and 14 bases lay between the germline ends. CDR1 and CDR2 (germline): MGHRA, YSYEKL. The CDR3 loop spans 14 amino acids. CDR3 sequence (DNA): TGCGCCAGCAGCCAACCACGGGTCGTAGGTGAGCAGTTCTTC. The encoded protein is CASSQPRVVGEQFF.

The chain carries TRBV28 and TRBJ1-4; D is perhaps TRBD1 (6 bases). The V end lost 2 bases, the J end lost 16 bases, and 17 bases lay between the germline ends. The CDR3 runs 13 residues. The V gene's germline CDR1 is MDHEN and CDR2 SYDVKM. DNA of the CDR3: TGTGCCAGCAGTTTAGACGGACAGTGGGTCCCGTTTTTT. Encoded protein: CASSLDGQWVPFF.

This clone has only one observation. V and J are TRBV4-1 and TRBJ1-2; D gene uncertain. V was trimmed by 1 base and J by 5 bases, leaving 8 bases between them. CDR3 length: 13 amino acids. Per germline, CDR1 MGHRA and CDR2 YSYEKL. In DNA form, the CDR3 reads TGCGCCAGCAGCCAAGTGGCGGCATATGGCTACACCTTC. Amino acid sequence: CASSQVAAYGYTF.

This sequence joins TRBV19 and TRBJ1-5; 7 bases are a match to TRBD1. Per germline, CDR1 LNHDA and CDR2 SQIVND (reference sequence). The CDR3 spans 16 residues. Trimming took 2 bases from V and 5 from J; bases not matched to a gene: 9. CDR3 nucleotides: TGTGCCAGTAGTATACGACGGGGACAGTTCTATCAGCCCCAGCATTTT. The encoded protein is CASSIRRGQFYQPQHF.

V gene TRBV28 combines with J gene TRBJ1-6; D not certain. The CDR3 runs 15 residues. Trimming took off 4 bases at V and 6 bases at J, with 13 bases between the two ends. Germline V lookup: CDR1 MDHEN, CDR2 SYDVKM. CDR3 residues: CASSSSQHGNSPLHF. CDR3 coding DNA: TGTGCCAGCAGTTCCAGCCAGCACGGTAATTCACCCCTCCACTTT. The full variable domain, completed using reference TRBV28 and TRBJ1-6, is DVKVTQSSRYLVKRTGEKVFLECVQDMDHENMFWYRQDPGLGLRLIYFSYDVKMKEKGDIPEGYSVSREKKERFSLILESASTNQTSMYLCASSSSQHGNSPLHFGNGTRLTVT.

This sequence joins TRBV19 and TRBJ1-2, with D hard to call. The germline V gene encodes CDR1 LNHDA and CDR2 SQIVND (reference sequence). The V end was cut by 8 bases, the J end by 4 bases, with 17 bases between. The CDR3 covers 14 residues. This chain's CDR3 is CASSSRQTTYGYTF. The CDR3 DNA reads as TGTGCCAGTTCGTCCAGGCAGACTACCTATGGCTACACCTTC.

This rearrangement joins TRBV28 to TRBJ2-7, with 9 bases identical to TRBD1. This CDR3 has 17 residues. V trimming: 6 bases; J trimming: 4 bases; junction bases outside the gene matches: 16. Looked up from germline, CDR1 is MDHEN and CDR2 is SYDVKM. Written as DNA, the CDR3 is TGTGCCAGCAGGCTCGACCTCCGGCACAGGGGGCAATACGAGCAGTACTTC. This translates into CASRLDLRHRGQYEQYF. Supplemented by reference TRBV28 and TRBJ2-7, the full variable domain reads DVKVTQSSRYLVKRTGEKVFLECVQDMDHENMFWYRQDPGLGLRLIYFSYDVKMKEKGDIPEGYSVSREKKERFSLILESASTNQTSMYLCASRLDLRHRGQYEQYFGPGTRLTVT.

This clone appeared a single time. The chain carries TRBV5-6 and TRBJ2-1, with 8 bases lining up with TRBD2. CDR1 and CDR2 from the germline V gene are SGHDT and YYEEEE. V trimming: 3 bases; J trimming: 6 bases; junction bases outside the gene matches: 11. This CDR3 contains 16 residues. CDR3 loop: CASSSFGTRGGNEQFF. The CDR3, as DNA: TGTGCCAGCAGCTCATTCGGGACTAGGGGAGGCAATGAGCAGTTCTTC.

This clone was counted between two and nine times. The chain couples TRBV3-1 (or the pseudogene TRBV3-2) to TRBJ2-5, with D perhaps assigned TRBD1 or TRBD2 (5 bases each). This CDR3 has 13 residues. From germline, CDR1 is LGHDT and CDR2 YNNKEL (reference sequence). Trimming left V 5 bases short and J 7 bases short, with 14 bases between. CDR3 region: CASSGGRIGTQYF. The CDR3 DNA reads as TGTGCCAGCAGCGGGGGACGTATAGGGACCCAGTACTTC.

This clone was seen only a few times. The genes are TRBV30 and TRBJ2-7, with TRBD1 matching over 8 bases. The CDR3 is made up of 14 amino acids. The V segment lost 3 bases and the J segment 6 bases; nucleotides outside the gene matches: 10. The germline V gene has CDR1 GTSNPN and CDR2 SVGIG (reference sequence). The CDR3 here is CAWSYRARGLEQYF. Here the CDR3 DNA reads TGTGCCTGGAGCTACAGGGCCAGGGGGCTCGAGCAGTACTTC.

V usage is TRBV7-3 and J usage is TRBJ2-3; D could derive from TRBD1 or TRBD2 (6 bases each). The germline gives CDR1 SGHTA, CDR2 FQGTGA. This CDR3 has 15 residues. V gave up 1 base and J gave up 5 bases, with 13 bases separating them. Written as DNA, the CDR3 is TGTGCCAGCAGCTTAATAGGGGGGCCGGGAGATACGCAGTATTTT. Encoded protein: CASSLIGGPGDTQYF.

This clone was picked up a small number of times. The rearrangement uses TRBV27 and TRBJ2-7; D not certain. V was clipped by 7 bases and J by 4 bases, with 8 bases between them. The germline V gene encodes CDR1 MNHEY and CDR2 SMNVEV (reference sequence). The length of the CDR3 is 11 residues. The CDR3 is CASTFYYEQYF. The CDR3 bases are TGTGCCAGCACTTTTTATTACGAGCAGTACTTC.

The CDR3 sequence: CASSNRQPQHF. The CDR3, as DNA: TGTGCCAGCAGTAATCGTCAGCCCCAGCATTTT. The gene calls are TRBV28 and TRBJ1-5; D is undetermined. The CDR3 spans 11 residues. Trimming removed 5 bases at V and 6 bases at J, with 5 bases between. Germline V CDR1 and CDR2: MDHEN, SYDVKM. The variable domain in full, completed from reference TRBV28 and TRBJ1-5, reads DVKVTQSSRYLVKRTGEKVFLECVQDMDHENMFWYRQDPGLGLRLIYFSYDVKMKEKGDIPEGYSVSREKKERFSLILESASTNQTSMYLCASSNRQPQHFGDGTRLSIL.